A selection of T cell receptor beta chains follows, all from one sample in a study of Graves' ophthalmopathy and Graves' hyperthyroidism. TCRdb itself ran the multiplex PCR reads through MiXCR, one entry per CDR3 protein. The table includes a few hundred thousand distinct CDR3 sequences, 35% to 40% detected once. Sequencing was performed on peripheral blood or thyroid tissue (not recorded which). The receptors stem from an adult man with Graves' hyperthyroidism. CDR3s include the opening cysteine and the closing phenylalanine or tryptophan. Fields, in order: clone size, D gene, J gene, V gene, CDR3 protein, CDR3 DNA. The D gene is left open where the match is weak. Rows give clone size only sometimes, using once, few, many, or a class for an expanded clone.

>many|NA|TRBJ2-6|TRBV9
CASSVAGSAGANVLTF
TGTGCCAGCAGCGTAGCAGGGAGCGCTGGGGCCAACGTCCTGACTTTC
>many|NA|TRBJ1-5|TRBV5-6
CAWGVAGTNQPQHF
TGTGCCTGGGGGGTGGCAGGCACGAATCAGCCCCAGCATTTT
>NA|NA|TRBJ1-4|TRBV7-9
CASSSLNGATNEKLFF
TGTGCCAGCAGCTCCTTGAACGGGGCAACTAATGAAAAACTGTTTTTT
>NA|NA|TRBJ2-5|TRBV6-1
CASTSRAAGDQETQYF
TGTGCCAGCACCAGTCGCGCAGCAGGGGACCAAGAGACCCAGTACTTC
>many|NA|TRBJ1-1|TRBV20-1
CSARDGGTANTEAFF
TGCAGTGCTAGAGATGGGGGGACGGCGAACACTGAAGCTTTCTTT
>many|NA|TRBJ1-2|TRBV5-6
CASSRTGFDYGYTF
TGTGCCAGCAGCAGAACAGGGTTCGACTATGGCTACACCTTC
>NA|NA|TRBJ1-1|TRBV5-1
CASYEGAMNTEAFF
TGCGCCAGCTACGAAGGGGCGATGAACACTGAAGCTTTCTTT
>many|NA|TRBJ1-1|TRBV25-1
CASSDFGGQAFF
TGTGCCAGCAGTGACTTCGGGGGCCAGGCTTTCTTT
>NA|NA|TRBJ1-1|TRBV19
CASSTNRESEAFF
TGTGCCAGTAGTACGAACAGGGAGTCAGAAGCTTTCTTT
>NA|NA|TRBJ2-6|TRBV24-1
CATSVMGANVLTF
TGTGCCACCAGTGTGATGGGGGCCAACGTCCTGACTTTC
>many|NA|TRBJ2-3|TRBV29-1
CSVEPMMLTSTDTQYF
TGCAGCGTTGAACCGATGATGCTAACTAGCACAGATACGCAGTATTTT
>many|NA|TRBJ2-2|TRBV9
CASSPPGTGNTGELFF
TGTGCCAGCAGCCCTCCTGGGACTGGGAACACCGGGGAGCTGTTTTTT
>few|NA|TRBJ1-2|TRBV20-1
CSAARVEGLGYTF
TGCAGTGCTGCCAGGGTCGAGGGGTTGGGCTACACCTTC
>NA|NA|TRBJ1-4|TRBV6-5
CASSAGARKLFF
TGTGCCAGCAGTGCGGGAGCGCGAAAACTGTTTTTT
>NA|TRBD2|TRBJ2-1|TRBV7-8
CASSLDTGGSYNEQFF
TGTGCCAGCAGCTTAGATACGGGGGGCTCCTACAATGAGCAGTTCTTC
>NA|TRBD2|TRBJ2-2|TRBV6-2/TRBV6-3
CASRELAVGTGELFF
TGTGCCAGCAGGGAACTAGCGGTGGGCACCGGGGAGCTGTTTTTT
>few|NA|TRBJ2-5|TRBV28
CASSSPGSQETQYF
TGTGCCAGCAGTTCCCCGGGGAGCCAGGAGACCCAGTACTTC
>many|TRBD1|TRBJ2-7|TRBV11-3
CASSPDRDNYEQYF
TGTGCCAGCAGCCCCGACAGGGACAACTACGAGCAGTACTTC
>NA|TRBD1|TRBJ2-3|TRBV7-9
CASSHRGGTDTQYF
TGTGCCAGCAGCCACAGGGGAGGCACAGATACGCAGTATTTT
>many|TRBD1|TRBJ2-2|TRBV24-1
CATSGGTGFNGELFF
TGTGCCACCAGTGGAGGGACAGGCTTTAACGGGGAGCTGTTTTTT
>NA|TRBD1|TRBJ1-4|TRBV9
CASSPREDRANEKLFF
TGTGCCAGCAGCCCCCGAGAGGACAGGGCTAATGAAAAACTGTTTTTT
>many|NA|TRBJ1-5|TRBV7-6
CASNLARGRQPQHF
TGTGCCAGCAACTTAGCGCGGGGTCGCCAGCCCCAGCATTTT
>NA|NA|TRBJ1-2|TRBV3-1
CASSPWQALYGYTF
TGTGCCAGCAGCCCCTGGCAGGCACTCTATGGCTACACCTTC
>NA|NA|TRBJ1-5|TRBV7-3
CASSLDGNQLQHF
TGTGCTAGCAGCTTAGATGGCAATCAGCTCCAGCATTTT
>NA|TRBD1|TRBJ1-5|TRBV29-1
CSVEIGGQGDNQPQHF
TGCAGCGTTGAAATCGGGGGACAGGGGGACAATCAGCCCCAGCATTTT
>NA|NA|TRBJ1-6|TRBV6-5
CASSTRDGAYNSPLHF
TGTGCCAGCAGTACTCGGGACGGGGCCTATAATTCACCCCTCCACTTT
>many|TRBD1|TRBJ2-7|TRBV4-1
CASSQVWTGDEQYF
TGCGCCAGCAGCCAAGTCTGGACAGGGGACGAGCAGTACTTC
>few|TRBD1|TRBJ2-7|TRBV6-6
CASTDRGRNEQYF
TGTGCCAGCACCGACAGGGGGCGCAACGAGCAGTACTTC
>NA|NA|TRBJ1-5|TRBV20-1
CSASVWHKEETQHF
TGCAGTGCTAGTGTTTGGCACAAAGAAGAGACCCAGCATTTT
>NA|TRBD1|TRBJ1-2|TRBV4-2
CASSQSGTGGLGYTF
TGTGCCAGCAGCCAATCCGGGACAGGGGGCCTTGGCTACACCTTC
>NA|TRBD2|TRBJ2-5|TRBV7-8
CASSLVRGSTQETQYF
TGTGCCAGCAGCTTAGTGCGGGGGAGCACCCAAGAGACCCAGTACTTC
>NA|NA|TRBJ1-1|TRBV29-1
CSVAAGGTEAFF
TGCAGCGTGGCCGCGGGGGGGACTGAAGCTTTCTTT
>NA|NA|TRBJ1-4|TRBV7-8
CAWSVRAAATNEKLFF
TGTGCCTGGAGTGTACGGGCAGCTGCAACTAATGAAAAACTGTTTTTT
>many|NA|TRBJ1-5|TRBV20-1
CSASSGRSHQPQHF
TGCAGTGCTAGTTCGGGACGGTCCCATCAGCCCCAGCATTTT
>NA|NA|TRBJ2-7|TRBV2
CASRRGHVSYEQYF
TGTGCCAGCAGGCGGGGGCACGTCTCCTACGAGCAGTACTTC
>few|NA|TRBJ2-1|TRBV15
CATSRDHGGRINEQFF
TGTGCCACCAGCAGAGATCATGGCGGCAGGATCAATGAGCAGTTCTTC
>NA|NA|TRBJ1-1|TRBV29-1
CSVGRDFTEAFF
TGCAGCGTTGGTCGGGATTTCACTGAAGCTTTCTTT